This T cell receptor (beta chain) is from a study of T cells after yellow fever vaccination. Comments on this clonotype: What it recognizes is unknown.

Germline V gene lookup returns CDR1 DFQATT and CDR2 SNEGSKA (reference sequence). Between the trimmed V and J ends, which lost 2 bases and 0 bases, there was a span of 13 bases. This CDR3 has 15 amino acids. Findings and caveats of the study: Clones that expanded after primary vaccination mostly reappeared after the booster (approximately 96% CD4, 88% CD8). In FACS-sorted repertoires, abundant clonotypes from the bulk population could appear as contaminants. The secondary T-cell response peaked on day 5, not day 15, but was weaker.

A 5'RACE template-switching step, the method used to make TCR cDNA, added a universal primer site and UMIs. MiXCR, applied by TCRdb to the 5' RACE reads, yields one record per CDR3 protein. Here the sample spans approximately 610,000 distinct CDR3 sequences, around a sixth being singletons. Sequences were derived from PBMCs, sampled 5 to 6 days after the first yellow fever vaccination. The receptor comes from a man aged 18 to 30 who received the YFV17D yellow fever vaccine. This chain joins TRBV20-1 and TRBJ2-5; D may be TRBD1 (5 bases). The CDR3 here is CSARFPQGDQETQYF. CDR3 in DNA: TGCAGTGCTAGATTTCCGCAGGGCGACCAAGAGACCCAGTACTTC.